The rows below give T cell receptor beta chains drawn from one sample of a study of blood T cell repertoires in COVID-19. Here immunoSEQ multiplex PCR was the method, and the copy in TCRdb shows in-frame clones only, minus some. The sample has about 260,000 clones; 87% are singletons. Material for sequencing was peripheral blood. All receptors come from a middle-aged woman who had recovered from COVID-19. CDR3s include the opening cysteine and the closing phenylalanine or tryptophan. The order of the fields is J gene, V gene, clone size, D gene, CDR3 protein, CDR3 DNA. D genes are given only for firm matches. The size field is filled for only some rows; it gives once, few, many or a size class.

J: TRBJ2-1
V: TRBV5-4
size: once
D: -
CDR3: CASSLAQGLYNEQFF
DNA: TGTGCCAGCAGCTTGGCCCAGGGATTGTACAATGAGCAGTTCTTC

J: TRBJ1-5
V: TRBV4-3
size: once
D: TRBD1
CDR3: CASSRSWDSFNQPQHF
DNA: TGCGCCAGCAGCCGTTCTTGGGACAGCTTCAATCAGCCCCAGCATTTT

J: TRBJ2-7
V: TRBV6-5
size: -
D: -
CDR3: CASSYGGLTYEQYF
DNA: TGTGCCAGCAGTTACGGCGGGCTAACCTACGAGCAGTACTTC

J: TRBJ2-1
V: TRBV5-1
size: -
D: TRBD2
CDR3: CASSLAGLAGENEQFF
DNA: TGCGCCAGCAGCTTGGCCGGACTAGCGGGGGAAAATGAGCAGTTCTTC

J: TRBJ1-1
V: TRBV11-2
size: -
D: -
CDR3: CASSFIQASEAFF
DNA: TGTGCCAGCAGCTTCATACAGGCCTCCGAGGCTTTCTTT

J: TRBJ2-7
V: TRBV12-3/TRBV12-4
size: few
D: -
CDR3: CASTQGSSYEQYF
DNA: TGTGCCAGCACCCAGGGGAGCTCCTACGAGCAGTACTTC

J: TRBJ1-5
V: TRBV19
size: -
D: TRBD1
CDR3: CASNPRGLSQPQHF
DNA: TGTGCCAGTAACCCCAGGGGGCTTAGTCAGCCCCAGCATTTT

J: TRBJ1-2
V: TRBV11-2
size: -
D: -
CDR3: CASSPPGWGAGYGYTF
DNA: TGTGCCAGCAGCCCCCCAGGTTGGGGCGCCGGCTATGGCTACACCTTC

J: TRBJ1-6
V: TRBV30
size: once
D: -
CDR3: CAWSIILSPLHF
DNA: TGTGCCTGGAGTATAATTCTCTCACCCCTCCACTTT

J: TRBJ2-2
V: TRBV3-1/TRBV3-2
size: -
D: TRBD1
CDR3: CASSNRGGELFF
DNA: TGTGCCAGCAGCAACAGGGGCGGGGAGCTGTTTTTT

J: TRBJ1-2
V: TRBV6-1
size: few
D: -
CDR3: CASSEGDTLYGYTF
DNA: TGTGCCAGCAGTGAAGGGGACACTCTCTATGGCTACACCTTC

J: TRBJ2-3
V: TRBV3-1/TRBV3-2
size: -
D: TRBD2
CDR3: CASSQAGLAGGPFGTQYF
DNA: TGTGCCAGCAGCCAAGCGGGCCTAGCGGGGGGGCCCTTTGGTACGCAGTATTTT

J: TRBJ2-2
V: TRBV19
size: -
D: TRBD2
CDR3: CASTALGGADGELFF
DNA: TGTGCCAGTACCGCGCTCGGGGGGGCGGACGGGGAGCTGTTTTTT

J: TRBJ1-1
V: TRBV4-1
size: -
D: TRBD1
CDR3: CASSGPGTGRTEAFF
DNA: TGCGCCAGCTCGGGTCCCGGGACAGGGCGAACTGAAGCTTTCTTT

J: TRBJ1-2
V: TRBV6-5
size: -
D: TRBD1
CDR3: CASLSGTGYGYTF
DNA: TGTGCCAGCCTTTCCGGGACAGGGTATGGCTACACCTTC

J: TRBJ1-3
V: TRBV15
size: -
D: -
CDR3: CATSRGQKSGNTIYF
DNA: TGTGCCACCAGCAGAGGACAGAAGTCTGGAAACACCATATATTTT

J: TRBJ1-2
V: TRBV5-1
size: -
D: -
CDR3: CASSLGRDGYTF
DNA: TGCGCCAGCAGCTTGGGGAGGGATGGCTACACCTTC

J: TRBJ1-5
V: TRBV6-5
size: -
D: -
CDR3: CASIERGDQPQHF
DNA: TGTGCCAGCATCGAACGCGGGGATCAGCCCCAGCATTTT

J: TRBJ1-5
V: TRBV2
size: -
D: -
CDR3: CASVTGKYQPQHF
DNA: TGTGCCAGCGTAACAGGGAAGTATCAGCCCCAGCATTTT

J: TRBJ2-7
V: TRBV9
size: -
D: TRBD1
CDR3: CASSVDDRDHEQYF
DNA: TGTGCCAGCAGCGTCGACGACAGGGACCACGAGCAGTACTTC

J: TRBJ1-6
V: TRBV6-2/TRBV6-3
size: few
D: -
CDR3: CASSYWGVGSPLHF
DNA: TGTGCCAGCAGTTACTGGGGGGTAGGATCACCCCTCCACTTT

J: TRBJ2-1
V: TRBV7-2
size: -
D: TRBD2
CDR3: CASRGASGGTYNEQFF
DNA: TGTGCCAGCAGAGGGGCTAGCGGGGGGACCTACAATGAGCAGTTCTTC

J: TRBJ2-5
V: TRBV20-1
size: -
D: TRBD1
CDR3: CSASRDSYQETQYF
DNA: TGCAGTGCTAGTAGGGACAGCTACCAAGAGACCCAGTACTTC

J: TRBJ1-4
V: TRBV4-3
size: -
D: -
CDR3: CASSQDVRYNEKLFF
DNA: TGCGCCAGCAGCCAAGACGTACGGTATAATGAAAAACTGTTTTTT

J: TRBJ1-1
V: TRBV18
size: -
D: -
CDR3: CASSQRTGFLNTEAFF
DNA: TGTGCCAGCTCACAGCGTACAGGGTTCCTCAACACTGAAGCTTTCTTT

J: TRBJ2-7
V: TRBV7-9
size: once
D: TRBD1
CDR3: CASSLTGQGPSYEQYF
DNA: TGTGCCAGCAGCTTAACAGGACAGGGTCCGTCCTACGAGCAGTACTTC

J: TRBJ2-3
V: TRBV19
size: -
D: TRBD1
CDR3: CASTPRDRTDTQYF
DNA: TGTGCCAGTACCCCCCGGGACAGGACAGATACGCAGTATTTT

J: TRBJ2-7
V: TRBV19
size: -
D: -
CDR3: CASSILRGASEQYF
DNA: TGTGCCAGTAGTATTCTCAGGGGTGCGTCCGAGCAGTACTTC

J: TRBJ1-2
V: TRBV7-9
size: -
D: -
CDR3: CASSLGGGGDGYTF
DNA: TGTGCCAGCAGCTTAGGGGGAGGTGGAGATGGCTACACCTTC